This T cell receptor (beta chain) is from a study of technical replicates of blood from a handful of donors. Data came from immunoSEQ multiplex PCR; TCRdb stores just in-frame clones and leaves some out. The sample gives 80,000 or so clones, 81% of which show up once; approximately 4% is in the top ten. The TCR comes from a human donor in good health. Some clones in this sample may be carry-over from other donors' samples. Sequencing input: PBMCs.

Here the CDR3 reads CAWSDSLNTEAFF. The CDR3 coding sequence is TGTGCCTGGAGTGACAGCCTGAACACTGAAGCTTTCTTT. This rearrangement joins TRBV30 to TRBJ1-1; D gene ambiguous. CDR1 GTSNPN and CDR2 SVGIG come from the germline V gene (reference sequence). V was clipped by 1 base and J by 0 bases, with 6 bases between them. CDR3 length: 13 amino acids. The entire variable domain, with the rest obtained from reference TRBV30 and TRBJ1-1, is as follows: SQTIHQWPATLVQPVGSPLSLECTVEGTSNPNLYWYRQAAGRGLQLLFYSVGIGQISSEVPQNLSASRPQDRQFILSSKKLLLSDSGFYLCAWSDSLNTEAFFGQGTRLTVV.